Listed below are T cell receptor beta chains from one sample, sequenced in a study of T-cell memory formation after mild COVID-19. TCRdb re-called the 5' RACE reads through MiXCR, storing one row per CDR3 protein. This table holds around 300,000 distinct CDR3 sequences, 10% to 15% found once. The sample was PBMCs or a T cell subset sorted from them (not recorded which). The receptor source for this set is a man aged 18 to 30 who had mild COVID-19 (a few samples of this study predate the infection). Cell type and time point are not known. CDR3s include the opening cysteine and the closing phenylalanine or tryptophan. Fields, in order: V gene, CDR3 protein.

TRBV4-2 CASSLNGGDTGELFF
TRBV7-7 CASRLAGQETQYF
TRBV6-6 CASSYTGSGTEAFF
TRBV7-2 CASSNWERMNTEAFF
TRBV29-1 CSVVGTDDPGYTF
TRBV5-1 CASSFGGAEDTQYF
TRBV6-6 CASSRGETEAFF
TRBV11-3 CASRSNTGELFF
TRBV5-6 CASSPMAGGPPSEQFF
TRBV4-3 CASSQELAEEKLFF
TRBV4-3 CASTPGLTNTGELFF
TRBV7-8 CASSYGTGGGNEQFF
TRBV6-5 CASSPMASGVNEQFF
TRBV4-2 CASSQARPGRASGANVLTF
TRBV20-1 CSARPGLNQPQHF
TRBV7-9 CASSYGVTQFF
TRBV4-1 CASSQDTYSNIQYF
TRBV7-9 CASSYTTDTQYF
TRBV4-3 CASSQELGPGGLYEQYF
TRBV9 CASSTSGGAGDTQYF
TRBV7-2 CASSLTLGGPSTDTQYF
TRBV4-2 CASSQESGGTDTQYF
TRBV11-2 CASSVTSGRYNEQFF
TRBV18 CASSPQTGRETQYF
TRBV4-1 CASSQEGSGLNTEAFF
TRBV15 CATRTGGQDTQYF
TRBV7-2 CASSLAVDSSWATQYF